This T cell receptor beta chain was identified in a study of radiotherapy plus CTLA-4 blockade in lung cancer. CDR3 length: 12 amino acids. Trimming cost V 6 bases and J 6 bases, with 12 bases left between them. CDR1 and CDR2 (germline): MDHEN, SYDVKM. Assay used: immunoSEQ multiplex PCR; TCRdb lists only in-frame clones, some missing. The table has about 120,000 clones, approximately 90% seen once. V gene TRBV28 combines with J gene TRBJ2-7; a weak D match, TRBD1 (5 bases). The sequence derives from a human donor with non-small cell lung cancer that progressed on radiotherapy plus ipilimumab. Sequences were derived from peripheral blood, sampled from a patient treated with radiotherapy plus ipilimumab. CDR3 loop: CASRPQGFEQYF. CDR3 DNA sequence: TGTGCCAGCAGGCCTCAGGGATTCGAGCAGTACTTC. The entire variable domain, with the rest obtained from reference TRBV28 and TRBJ2-7, is as follows: DVKVTQSSRYLVKRTGEKVFLECVQDMDHENMFWYRQDPGLGLRLIYFSYDVKMKEKGDIPEGYSVSREKKERFSLILESASTNQTSMYLCASRPQGFEQYFGPGTRLTVT.